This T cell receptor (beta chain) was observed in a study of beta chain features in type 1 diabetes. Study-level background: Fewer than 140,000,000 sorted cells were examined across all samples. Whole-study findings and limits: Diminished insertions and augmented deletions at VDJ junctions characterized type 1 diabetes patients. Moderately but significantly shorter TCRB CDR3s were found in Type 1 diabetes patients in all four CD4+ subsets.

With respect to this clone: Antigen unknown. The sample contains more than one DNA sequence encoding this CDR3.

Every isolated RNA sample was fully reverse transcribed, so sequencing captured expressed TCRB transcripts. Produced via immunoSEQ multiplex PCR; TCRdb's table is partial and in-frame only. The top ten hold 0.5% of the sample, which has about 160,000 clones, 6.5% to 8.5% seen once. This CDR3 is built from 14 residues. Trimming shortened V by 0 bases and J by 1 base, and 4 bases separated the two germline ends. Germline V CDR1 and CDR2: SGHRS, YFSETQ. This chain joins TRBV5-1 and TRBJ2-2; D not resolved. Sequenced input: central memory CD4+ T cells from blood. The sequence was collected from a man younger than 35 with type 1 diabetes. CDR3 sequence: CASSLGQNTGELFF. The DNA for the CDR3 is TGCGCCAGCAGCTTGGGACAGAACACCGGGGAGCTGTTTTTT.